This TCR beta chain was documented in a study of T-cell reconstitution after alpha-beta-depleted transplantation in children. CDR1 and CDR2 from the germline V gene are SGHTA and FQGNSA. Trimming cost V 1 base and J 6 bases, with 7 bases left between them. The CDR3 has 12 amino acids. This clonotype appeared many times. Unique molecular identifiers were built into the TCRbeta library. One entry per CDR3 protein results from TCRdb running MiXCR on the PCR reads. The sample holds about 200,000 distinct CDR3 sequences, roughly 15% seen once. This TCR came from a human donor who donated a stem cell graft to a child with acute lymphoblastic leukemia. Sequenced here: PBMCs from the stem cell graft donor, sampled from the stem cell graft. The V gene is TRBV7-2, the J gene TRBJ2-7; D is perhaps TRBD1 (5 bases). The CDR3 loop is CASSLDRGEQYF. DNA of the CDR3: TGTGCCAGCAGCTTAGATAGGGGCGAGCAGTACTTC. Complete variable domain (other parts from reference TRBV7-2 and TRBJ2-7): GAGVSQSPSNKVTEKGKDVELRCDPISGHTALYWYRQSLGQGLEFLIYFQGNSAPDKSGLPSDRFSAERTGGSVSTLTIQRTQQEDSAVYLCASSLDRGEQYFGPGTRLTVT.